The clone carrying this TCR beta chain has only a few counts. TCRdb passed the 5' RACE reads through MiXCR, listing each CDR3 protein once. The sample lists fewer than 650,000 distinct CDR3 sequences, just over 20% seen once, with around 17% in the top ten. This record belongs to a study of T cells after yellow fever vaccination. Germline loops: CDR1 SGHDT, CDR2 YYEEEE. V was shortened by 0 bases and J by 2 bases, with 12 bases between the two germline ends. This CDR3 is built from 16 residues. The chain carries TRBV5-6 and TRBJ1-3, with D hard to call. This receptor was taken from a man younger than 35 who received the YFV17D yellow fever vaccine. The material sequenced was PBMCs, taken 21 days after the first yellow fever vaccination. Written as DNA, the CDR3 is TGTGCCAGCAGCTTGGGATGGGGAAAGGCTGGAAACACCATATATTTT. It codes for CASSLGWGKAGNTIYF.